Below, 3 T cell receptor beta chains from the same sample are listed, as sequenced in a study of cytomegalovirus exposure and HLA in healthy donors. The method was immunoSEQ multiplex PCR; TCRdb's version includes in-frame clones alone and lacks a portion of them. The profile shows hundreds of thousands of clones, about nine tenths of them singletons. The source material was PBMCs. These receptors all come from a young woman in good health and CMV-seronegative.

The chain combines TRBV18 with TRBJ1-1; TRBD1 matches 9 bases. V dropped 6 bases and J dropped 2; count of bases not matched to a gene: 4. The CDR3 runs to 14 residues. Germline CDR1 is KGHSH and CDR2 is LQKENI. Here the CDR3 DNA reads TGTGCCAGCTCGCGGGACAGGGAAAACACTGAAGCTTTCTTT. Its protein product is CASSRDRENTEAFF.

This rearrangement joins TRBV15 to TRBJ2-1, with TRBD1 matching 8 bases. With V trimmed by 3 bases and J by 4 bases, 11 bases remained unmatched. Per the germline V gene, CDR1 is LNHNV and CDR2 is YYDKDF (reference sequence). The CDR3 sequence is 17 residues long. CDR3 residues: CATSRGSGTGIYNEQFF. CDR3 nucleotide sequence: TGTGCCACCAGCAGGGGCTCCGGGACAGGTATTTACAATGAGCAGTTCTTC.

The rearrangement links TRBV27 to TRBJ2-7; TRBD1 is a possible D gene (5 bases). The germline gives CDR1 MNHEY, CDR2 SMNVEV (reference sequence). V was pared by 2 bases and J by 3 bases, with 8 bases between. The CDR3 runs 13 residues. CDR3 DNA sequence: TGTGCCAGCAGTTTAAGGGGTGACTACGAGCAGTACTTC. It specifies CASSLRGDYEQYF.